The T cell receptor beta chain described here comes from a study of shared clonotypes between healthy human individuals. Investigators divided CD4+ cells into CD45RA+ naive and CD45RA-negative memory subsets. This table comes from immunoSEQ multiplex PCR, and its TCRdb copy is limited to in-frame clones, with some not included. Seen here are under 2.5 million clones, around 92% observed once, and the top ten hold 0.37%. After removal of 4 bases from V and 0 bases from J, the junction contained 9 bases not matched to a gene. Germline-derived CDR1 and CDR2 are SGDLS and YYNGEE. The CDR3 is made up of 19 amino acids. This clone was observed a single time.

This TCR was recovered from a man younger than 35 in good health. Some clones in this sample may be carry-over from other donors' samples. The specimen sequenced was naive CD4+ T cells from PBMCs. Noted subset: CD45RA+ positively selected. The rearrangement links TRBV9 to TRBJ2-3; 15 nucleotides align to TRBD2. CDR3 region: CASSPLGLAGGRSTDTQYF. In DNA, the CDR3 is TGTGCCAGCAGCCCCTTGGGACTAGCGGGGGGACGTAGCACAGATACGCAGTATTTT. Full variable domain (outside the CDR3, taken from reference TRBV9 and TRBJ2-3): DSGVTQTPKHLITATGQRVTLRCSPRSGDLSVYWYQQSLDQGLQFLIQYYNGEERAKGNILERFSAQQFPDLHSELNLSSLELGDSALYFCASSPLGLAGGRSTDTQYFGPGTRLTVL.